This T cell receptor beta chain emerged from a study of CD8+CD57+ T cells in acquired aplastic anemia. Study in general: The average for DNA from sorted CD4+ and CD8+ cells was 3 to 3.5 ug. For CD4+ cells, healthy donors had an average of roughly 9.8 million reads. Study-level points and caveats: The study identified under 30 CD8+ CDR3 sequences shared by patients and controls. With respect to CD8+ Simpson's diversity, patients and controls did not differ significantly.

The germline V gene has CDR1 DFQATT and CDR2 SNEGSKA (reference sequence). Trimming at V came to 6 bases and at J to 0 bases, leaving 7 bases not matched to a gene. The CDR3 length is 14 residues. A note on this clonotype: Its antigen is not identified.

Researchers used genomic DNA as the template to profile TCR beta VDJ and CDR3. TCRdb re-analysed the reads in MiXCR, keeping a single row per CDR3 protein. Here the sample spans about 200,000 distinct CDR3 sequences, almost 35% being singletons. The source of this sequence is a human donor in good health, serving as a control. Sequenced material: sorted CD4+, CD8+, or CD8+CD57+ T cells (not recorded which) from PBMCs. The chain links TRBV20-1 to TRBJ2-7, with 8 positions matching TRBD2. CDR3 DNA: TGCAGTGCGGTCGGGACTAGTACCTCCTACGAGCAGTACTTC. Translated: CSAVGTSTSYEQYF.